This TCR beta chain was profiled in a study of neurological immune-mediated disorders. Germline CDR1 is SGDLS and CDR2 is YYNGEE. The CDR3 has 15 residues. V shed 3 bases, J shed 3 bases, and the junction held 6 bases outside the gene matches. The cDNA was generated by 5'RACE with 10-nucleotide random UMIs. TCRdb used MiXCR to reprocess the 5' RACE reads, holding one entry per CDR3 protein. Altogether about 21,000 distinct CDR3 sequences are present, about 18% being singletons, with the ten largest covering roughly 7%. This clonotype has a count of ten or more. The chain uses TRBV9 and TRBJ2-4; 7 bases map to TRBD1. The source of this sequence is a woman aged 18-29 years with multiple sclerosis. Specimen: CD8+ T cells from blood. The CDR3, as DNA: TGTGCCAGCAGCGCGAACAGGGGTCGCAAAAACATTCAGTACTTC. Its protein is CASSANRGRKNIQYF.